Following are 5 T cell receptor beta chains from one sample sequenced in a study of blood T cell repertoires in COVID-19. Using immunoSEQ multiplex PCR, the repertoire was profiled, and TCRdb retains in-frame clones only, with some absent. The table lists some 170,000 clones, over 75% of them singletons. The specimen sequenced was peripheral blood. The receptor set was obtained from an older woman with acute or convalescent COVID-19.

The chain links TRBV7-2 to TRBJ2-7; a possible D gene is TRBD2 (6 bases). The length of the CDR3 is 14 residues. Germline V gene sequence: CDR1 SGHTA, CDR2 FQGNSA. Trimming pared 4 bases from V and 6 bases from J, leaving 16 bases between. The CDR3: CASSSVRGAGEQYF. In DNA, the CDR3 is TGTGCCAGCAGCTCAGTGCGGGGAGCGGGCGAGCAGTACTTC.

The V gene is TRBV18, the J gene TRBJ2-1; 11 bases agree with TRBD2. CDR1 is KGHSH, CDR2 LQKENI, per germline. After removal of 3 bases from V and 2 bases from J, the junction contained 6 bases not matched to a gene. This CDR3 contains 17 residues. CDR3 amino acids: CASSPLGLAEPYNEQFF. Written as DNA, the CDR3 is TGTGCCAGCTCACCCCTGGGACTAGCGGAGCCCTACAATGAGCAGTTCTTC. The whole variable domain, filled in from reference TRBV18 and TRBJ2-1, reads NAGVMQNPRHLVRRRGQEARLRCSPMKGHSHVYWYRQLPEEGLKFMVYLQKENIIDESGMPKERFSAEFPKEGPSILRIQQVVRGDSAAYFCASSPLGLAEPYNEQFFGPGTRLTVL.

The chain uses TRBV3-1 (or the pseudogene TRBV3-2) and TRBJ1-2, with 8 nucleotides matching TRBD1. V was clipped by 4 bases and J by 7 bases; unmatched bases: 14. CDR3 length: 16 amino acids. Germline V gene sequence: CDR1 LGHDT, CDR2 YNNKEL (reference sequence). Here the CDR3 DNA reads TGTGCCAGCAGCCCTCTTTCCGACAGGGGTAAGAGTGGCTACACCTTC. Residues: CASSPLSDRGKSGYTF.

This chain uses TRBV11-2 with TRBJ2-7, with unresolved D. The germline V gene has CDR1 SGHAT and CDR2 FQNNGV. With 4 bases removed from V and 2 bases from J, the gap between germline ends came to 15 bases. The CDR3 contains 15 residues. The CDR3 loop reads CASSSETWAAYEQYF. In DNA, the CDR3 is TGTGCCAGCAGCTCAGAAACTTGGGCCGCCTACGAGCAGTACTTC.

The chain combines TRBV7-2 with TRBJ2-2; D is unresolved. Trimming shortened V by 2 bases and J by 7 bases, and 8 bases separated the two germline ends. Per germline, CDR1 SGHTA and CDR2 FQGNSA. The CDR3 has 13 amino acids. The CDR3 nucleotides are TGTGCCAGCAGCTTAACTCCGGTCGGGGAGCTGTTTTTT. Its translation: CASSLTPVGELFF.